This TCR beta chain stems from a study of CD8 T cells in ankylosing spondylitis. General study findings and limits: Before this, some motif variants had been reported in reactive arthritis synovial fluid and blood.

In germline, CDR1 is SGHVS, CDR2 FQNEAQ. Trimming removed 1 base at V and 8 bases at J, with 19 bases between. CDR3 length: 16 amino acids. Via MiXCR, TCRdb re-called the 5' RACE reads, giving one row per CDR3 protein. The table lists approximately 140,000 distinct CDR3 sequences, over 7% of them singletons, with about 3.3% in the top ten. This clonotype was recorded many times. Its target is unknown. Sequencing used blood, either unsorted or a sorted T cell fraction (not recorded which). The receptor's source is a male donor with ankylosing spondylitis or in good health (not recorded which). The gene calls are TRBV7-8 and TRBJ2-3; weak D call: TRBD1 (6 bases). This CDR3 reads CASSLVYREIGGTQYF. The CDR3 DNA sequence: TGTGCCAGCAGCTTAGTGTACAGGGAAATTGGTGGTACGCAGTATTTT.